This T cell receptor (beta chain) was captured in a study of OX40 agonist ivuxolimab in advanced cancers. In the study overall: Dose-escalation patients' cancers were hepatocellular carcinoma, melanoma, renal cell or head and neck cancer. Notes on the study in general: Partial responders treated at 0.1-3.0 mg/kg exhibited clonal expansion among the lowest measured. At 0.1 to 3.0 mg/kg and by week 6, CD4+ and CD8+ T cells in the blood had expanded clonally.

With respect to this clone: No antigen is known for it.

Collection of blood occurred at baseline, at cycle 4 day 1, and at cycle 7 day 1. This table comes from immunoSEQ multiplex PCR, and its TCRdb copy is limited to in-frame clones, with some not included. The table includes about 24,000 clones, approximately 85% detected once. This clonotype was obtained from an adult with an advanced solid tumor such as melanoma, head and neck, liver or kidney cancer. The input for sequencing was CD4+ or CD8+ T cells sorted from blood, taken in a trial of the OX40 agonist ivuxolimab.

For the CDR3, the DNA is TGTGCCAGCAGCCTGGGGCGACTAGCGGGAGTCGAGCAGTACTTC. This sequence encodes CASSLGRLAGVEQYF. J is TRBJ2-7 and V is TRBV5-8; 12 bases are a match to TRBD2. J gave up 6 bases and V 4 bases, and 8 bases lay outside the gene matches. This CDR3 comprises 15 residues. Germline-derived CDR1 and CDR2 are SGHTS and YDEGEE.